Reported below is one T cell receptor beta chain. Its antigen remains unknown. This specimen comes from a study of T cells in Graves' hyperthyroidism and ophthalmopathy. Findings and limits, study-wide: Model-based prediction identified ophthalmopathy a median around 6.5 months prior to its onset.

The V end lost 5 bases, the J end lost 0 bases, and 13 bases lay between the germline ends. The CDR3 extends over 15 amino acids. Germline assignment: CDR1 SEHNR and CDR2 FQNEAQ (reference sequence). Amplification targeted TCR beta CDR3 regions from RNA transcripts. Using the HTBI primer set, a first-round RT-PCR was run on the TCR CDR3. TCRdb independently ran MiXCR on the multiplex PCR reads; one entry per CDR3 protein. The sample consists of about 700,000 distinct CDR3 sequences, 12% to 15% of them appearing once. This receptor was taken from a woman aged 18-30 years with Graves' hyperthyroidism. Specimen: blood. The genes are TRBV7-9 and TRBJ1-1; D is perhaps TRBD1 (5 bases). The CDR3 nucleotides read TGTGCCAGCAGCCCGATATGGGGGGTGAACACTGAAGCTTTCTTT. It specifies CASSPIWGVNTEAFF.